This TCR beta chain was captured in a study of blood T cells in healthy people across ages. This clonotype was seen many times. What it binds is unknown. Donors each provided approximately 9.6 milliliters of peripheral blood. Primed by a sample-barcoded 5' primer and a J-beta primer mix, a second PCR proceeded for roughly 6 to 12 cycles. A template-switch adaptor that had 12 random nucleotides put a tag on each cDNA molecule. TCRdb itself ran the 5' RACE reads through MiXCR, one entry per CDR3 protein. The sample holds more than 650,000 distinct CDR3 sequences, less than 70% seen once. General study findings and limits: The study lacked donor CMV status, which possibly confounded expanded clonotype changes.

The sequence came from an older man in good health. Source material: blood.

The CDR3 DNA is TGTGCCAGCAGCTTGACAGGGGGGAGCACAGATACGCAGTATTTT. Amino acid sequence: CASSLTGGSTDTQYF. This chain uses TRBV7-3 with TRBJ2-3; 9 bases are shared with TRBD1. V gave up 3 bases and J gave up 0 bases; unmatched junction bases: 1. Germline V gene sequence: CDR1 SGHTA, CDR2 FQGTGA. The CDR3 is 15 amino acids.